A single sample gave rise to the 18 T cell receptor beta chains below, sequenced in a study of B cell selection in AIRE deficiency. Assay: immunoSEQ multiplex PCR; the TCRdb copy retains only in-frame clones and omits some. The table records some 27,000 clones, roughly 95% of them present only once. CD4+CD127+ cells were sorted as the conventional CD4 T cells. The specimen was CD4+CD127+ conventional T cells sorted from PBMCs. All receptors derive from a human donor in good health.

V usage is TRBV15 and J usage is TRBJ2-5; D is undetermined. Germline CDR1 is LNHNV and CDR2 is YYDKDF (reference sequence). This CDR3 has 13 residues. V lost 0 bases and J lost 6, with 8 bases in between. This chain's CDR3 is CATSRDPRQTQYF. The CDR3 DNA sequence: TGTGCCACCAGCAGAGATCCCCGGCAGACCCAGTACTTC. Supplemented by reference TRBV15 and TRBJ2-5, the full variable domain reads DAMVIQNPRYQVTQFGKPVTLSCSQTLNHNVMYWYQQKSSQAPKLLFHYYDKDFNNEADTPDNFQSRRPNTSFCFLDIRSPGLGDTAMYLCATSRDPRQTQYFGPGTRLLVL.

The rearrangement joins TRBV25-1 to TRBJ2-1; D ambiguous. V lost 2 bases and J lost 6, with 8 bases in between. The CDR3 is 13 amino acids. Germline values: CDR1 MGHDK, CDR2 SYGVNS. The CDR3 region has the DNA TGTGCCAGCAGTGAAGGTAGATTCAATGAGCAGTTCTTC. This translates into CASSEGRFNEQFF.

This chain connects TRBV7-2 to TRBJ2-7; possibly TRBD2 for D (6 bases). The CDR3 runs 14 residues. Germline V lookup: CDR1 SGHTA, CDR2 FQGNSA. V gave up 5 bases and J gave up 2 bases, with 13 bases separating them. CDR3 sequence: CASSGGGSTYEQYF. The CDR3 DNA is TGTGCCAGCAGCGGTGGGGGGAGCACCTACGAGCAGTACTTC.

This clone was recorded once. The chain couples TRBV9 to TRBJ1-2, with a tentative D call TRBD1 (5 bases). The CDR3 has 13 residues. Germline V gene lookup returns CDR1 SGDLS and CDR2 YYNGEE. Trimming shortened V by 3 bases and J by 8 bases, and 14 bases separated the two germline ends. CDR3 coding DNA: TGTGCCAGCAGCGCCTATCGGGAGGGGGGCTACACCTTC. Amino acid sequence: CASSAYREGGYTF.

The V call is TRBV6-5, the J call TRBJ1-5; D is possibly TRBD1 (5 bases). The V gene's germline CDR1 is MNHEY and CDR2 SVGAGI. This CDR3 is 15 amino acids long. The V end was cut by 5 bases, the J end by 0 bases, with 11 bases between. In DNA form, the CDR3 reads TGTGCCAGCAGTGCGGGGGTGTATAGCAATCAGCCCCAGCATTTT. Translating gives CASSAGVYSNQPQHF.

This clone was counted a few times. The rearrangement uses TRBV29-1 and TRBJ2-5, with TRBD1 identical over 11 bases. With V trimmed by 8 bases and J by 1 base, 15 bases remained unmatched. Germline V gene sequence: CDR1 SQVTM, CDR2 ANQGSEA. The CDR3 has 17 residues. CDR3 coding DNA: TGCAGCCCACCCAACTACCGGGACAGGGGGTGCCAAGAGACCCAGTACTTC. Translation gives CSPPNYRDRGCQETQYF.

The sample holds one count of this clone. The chain joins TRBV29-1 to TRBJ1-2, with D maybe TRBD1 (6 bases). The germline V gene has CDR1 SQVTM and CDR2 ANQGSEA. CDR3 length: 12 residues. Trimming removed 7 bases from V and 0 bases from J, with 9 bases in between. This chain's CDR3 is CSGQDANYGYTF. The CDR3 bases are TGCAGCGGACAGGACGCTAACTATGGCTACACCTTC.

The V call is TRBV5-1, the J call TRBJ1-2; D gene uncertain. The V and J ends lost 1 base and 1 base respectively, with 5 bases between them. The CDR3 spans 13 residues. Per germline, CDR1 SGHRS and CDR2 YFSETQ. CDR3 coding DNA: TGCGCCAGCAGCTTGAGCAGTAACTATGGCTACACCTTC. This translates into CASSLSSNYGYTF.

The chain has TRBV19 and TRBJ1-5; D remains unclear. The CDR3 has 15 amino acids. The ends were cut back, 7 bases at V and 5 bases at J, with 18 bases in the middle. Per germline, CDR1 LNHDA and CDR2 SQIVND (reference sequence). The DNA of the CDR3 is TGTGCCAGTACTAGTATAGTGGCAGGCTATCAGCCCCAGCATTTT. It translates to CASTSIVAGYQPQHF.

The chain joins TRBV2 to TRBJ1-4; D remains unclear. Trimming removed 8 bases from V and 8 bases from J, with 12 bases in between. The CDR3 runs to 12 residues. Germline assignment: CDR1 SNHLY and CDR2 FYNNEI. The CDR3 region is CASGSLGEKLFF. CDR3 DNA: TGTGCCAGCGGAAGCCTGGGGGAAAAACTGTTTTTT.

V gene TRBV7-9 combines with J gene TRBJ2-2; D is unclear. CDR3 length: 15 amino acids. The germline V and J ends were trimmed by 5 bases and 0 bases, with 10 bases remaining between them. Germline CDR1 is SEHNR and CDR2 is FQNEAQ (reference sequence). CDR3 protein: CASSPLGPNTGELFF. CDR3 DNA: TGTGCCAGCAGCCCCCTAGGACCGAACACCGGGGAGCTGTTTTTT. Complete variable domain (other parts from reference TRBV7-9 and TRBJ2-2): DTGVSQNPRHKITKRGQNVTFRCDPISEHNRLYWYRQTLGQGPEFLTYFQNEAQLEKSRLLSDRFSAERPKGSFSTLEIQRTEQGDSAMYLCASSPLGPNTGELFFGEGSRLTVL.

The chain combines TRBV19 with TRBJ1-1; no firm D call. V lost 7 bases and J 2 bases, leaving 14 bases between the germline ends. CDR3 length: 14 residues. Germline CDR1 LNHDA, CDR2 SQIVND (reference sequence). The CDR3, as DNA: TGTGCCAGTACTAGCGGCCAGTTAAACACTGAAGCTTTCTTT. This translates into CASTSGQLNTEAFF.

This sequence joins TRBV6-5 and TRBJ2-2; D is unresolved. CDR1 is MNHEY and CDR2 is SVGAGI in the germline V gene. Trimming took 11 bases from V and 3 from J, leaving 10 bases between them. This CDR3 spans 12 amino acids. CDR3 loop: CAVGTDTGELFF. The DNA for the CDR3 is TGTGCCGTAGGAACGGACACCGGGGAGCTGTTTTTT.

The chain combines TRBV19 with TRBJ1-2; D unclear. Germline CDR1 LNHDA, CDR2 SQIVND (reference sequence). CDR3 length: 14 residues. The V gene lost 3 bases and the J gene lost 7 bases, with 15 bases spanning the gap. CDR3 in amino acids: CASSIPGQEFGYTF. CDR3 DNA: TGTGCCAGTAGTATCCCGGGCCAGGAATTTGGCTACACCTTC.

The V and J genes are TRBV6-1 and TRBJ2-7, with 9 bases that match TRBD2. Germline CDR1 reads MNHNS; CDR2 reads SASEGT. With 6 bases clipped from V and 2 bases from J, the junction kept 5 bases outside the gene matches. This CDR3 is 14 amino acids long. CDR3 loop: CASSKTSGPYEQYF. CDR3 nucleotide sequence: TGTGCCAGCAGCAAGACTAGCGGACCCTACGAGCAGTACTTC.

This chain connects TRBV19 to TRBJ2-1; possible D gene TRBD2, 5 bases. The CDR3 is 18 residues long. The V gene lost 5 bases and the J gene lost 7 bases, with 27 bases spanning the gap. Germline loops: CDR1 LNHDA, CDR2 SQIVND (reference sequence). CDR3 sequence: CASSLSDPGLGGRNEQFF. CDR3 bases: TGTGCCAGTAGTCTATCGGACCCTGGGCTAGGAGGTCGGAATGAGCAGTTCTTC.

The chain couples TRBV5-1 to TRBJ1-2; unclear D gene. Germline CDR1 and CDR2: SGHRS and YFSETQ. V lost 0 bases and J lost 3, with 9 bases in between. The CDR3 consists of 14 residues. CDR3 nucleotide sequence: TGCGCCAGCAGCTTGGATCGCGCGGACTATGGCTACACCTTC. Translating gives CASSLDRADYGYTF.

J is TRBJ1-3 and V is TRBV29-1, with no clear D. Germline loops: CDR1 SQVTM, CDR2 ANQGSEA. The CDR3 length is 11 residues. Trimming cost V 3 bases and J 3 bases, with 3 bases left between them. CDR3 nucleotides: TGCAGCGTTGACGTTGGAAACACCATATATTTT. This codes for CSVDVGNTIYF.